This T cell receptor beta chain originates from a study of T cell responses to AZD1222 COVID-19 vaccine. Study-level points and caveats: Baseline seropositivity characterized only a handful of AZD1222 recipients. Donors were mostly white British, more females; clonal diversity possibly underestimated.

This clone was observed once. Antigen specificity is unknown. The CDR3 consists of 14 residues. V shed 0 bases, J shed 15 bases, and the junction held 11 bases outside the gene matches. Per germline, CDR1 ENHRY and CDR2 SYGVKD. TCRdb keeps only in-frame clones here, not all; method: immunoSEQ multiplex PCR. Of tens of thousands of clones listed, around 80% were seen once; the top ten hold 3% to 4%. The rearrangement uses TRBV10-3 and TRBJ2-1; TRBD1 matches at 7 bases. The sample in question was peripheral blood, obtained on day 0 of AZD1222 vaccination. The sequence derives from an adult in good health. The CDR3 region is CAISESGGSLDLFF. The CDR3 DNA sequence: TGTGCCATCAGTGAGTCAGGGGGCTCTCTGGATTTGTTCTTC.